This T cell receptor beta chain stems from a study of blood T cell repertoires in COVID-19. Measured with immunoSEQ multiplex PCR; TCRdb has only the in-frame clones, and not every one. The table records 180,000 or so clones, roughly 84% of them present only once. This clone was seen once. With 5 bases clipped from V and 5 bases from J, the junction kept 8 bases outside the gene matches. The CDR3 runs to 14 residues. Germline V CDR1 and CDR2: SEHNR, FQNEAQ (reference sequence). Specimen: PBMCs or T cells enriched from blood (not recorded which). This TCR was recovered from a woman aged 55-75 years who had recovered from COVID-19. The chain carries TRBV7-9 and TRBJ2-5; 7 positions match TRBD2. DNA for the CDR3: TGTGCCAGCAGCCTCACCGGACTAGTTGAGACCCAGTACTTC. This translates into CASSLTGLVETQYF.